The clone carrying this T cell receptor (beta chain) was detected ten times or more. In the original analysis: Amplification with reference gene primers provided the estimates of nucleated cell counts. Data came from immunoSEQ multiplex PCR; TCRdb stores just in-frame clones and leaves some out. From that table come the V and J calls and clone size; the DNA was used to work out D and trimming. Altogether under 250,000 clones are present, about four fifths being singletons, with the ten largest covering 1.9%. Germline-derived CDR1 and CDR2 are LGHDT and YNNKEL (reference sequence). J was trimmed by 2 bases and V by 5 bases; bases with no gene match: 5. This CDR3 contains 15 residues. The data stem from a study of blood T cell repertoires in COVID-19. About the research overall: In each case, the material was cDNA or gDNA derived from T cells, B-cell-depleted T cells, or PBMCs.

This sequence joins TRBV3-1 (or the pseudogene TRBV3-2) and TRBJ2-3; TRBD2 aligns across 9 bases. This receptor was obtained from a man aged 25 to 40 who had recovered from COVID-19. Sequences were obtained from peripheral blood. CDR3: CASSSLAGATDTQYF. DNA of the CDR3: TGTGCCAGCAGCTCCTTAGCGGGAGCCACAGATACGCAGTATTTT.